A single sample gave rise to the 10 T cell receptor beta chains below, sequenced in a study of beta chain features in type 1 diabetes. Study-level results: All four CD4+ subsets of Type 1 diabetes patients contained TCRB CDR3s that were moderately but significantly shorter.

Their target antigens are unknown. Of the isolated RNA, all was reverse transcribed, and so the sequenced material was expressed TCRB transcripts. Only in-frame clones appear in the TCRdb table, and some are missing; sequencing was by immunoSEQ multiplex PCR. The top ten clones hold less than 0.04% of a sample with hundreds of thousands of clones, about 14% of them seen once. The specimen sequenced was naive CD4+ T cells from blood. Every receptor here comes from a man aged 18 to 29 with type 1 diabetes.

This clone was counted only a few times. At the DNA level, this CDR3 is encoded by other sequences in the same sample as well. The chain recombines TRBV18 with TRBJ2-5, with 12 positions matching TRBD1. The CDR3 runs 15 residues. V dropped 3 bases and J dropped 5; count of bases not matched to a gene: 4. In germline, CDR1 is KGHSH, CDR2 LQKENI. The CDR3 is CASSPPGTGGETQYF. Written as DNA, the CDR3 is TGTGCCAGCTCACCGCCCGGGACAGGGGGCGAGACCCAGTACTTC. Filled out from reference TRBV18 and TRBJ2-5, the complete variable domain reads NAGVMQNPRHLVRRRGQEARLRCSPMKGHSHVYWYRQLPEEGLKFMVYLQKENIIDESGMPKERFSAEFPKEGPSILRIQQVVRGDSAAYFCASSPPGTGGETQYFGPGTRLLVL.

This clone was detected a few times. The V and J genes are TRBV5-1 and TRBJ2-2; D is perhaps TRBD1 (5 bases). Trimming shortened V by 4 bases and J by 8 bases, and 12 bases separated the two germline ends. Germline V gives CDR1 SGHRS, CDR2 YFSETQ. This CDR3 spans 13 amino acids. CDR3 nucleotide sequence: TGCGCCAGCAGCGCAGACAGTGCTGGGGAGCTGTTTTTT. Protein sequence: CASSADSAGELFF.

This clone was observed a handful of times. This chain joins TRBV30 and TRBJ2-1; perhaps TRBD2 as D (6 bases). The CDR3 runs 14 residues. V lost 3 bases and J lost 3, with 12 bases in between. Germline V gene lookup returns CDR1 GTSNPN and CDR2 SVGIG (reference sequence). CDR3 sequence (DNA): TGTGCCTGGAGGGGAGGCACTTTCTACAATGAGCAGTTCTTC. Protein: CAWRGGTFYNEQFF.

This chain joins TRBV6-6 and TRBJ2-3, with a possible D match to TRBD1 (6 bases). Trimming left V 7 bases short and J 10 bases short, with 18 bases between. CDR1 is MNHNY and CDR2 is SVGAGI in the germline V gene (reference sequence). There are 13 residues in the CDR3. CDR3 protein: CASNAGANRSQYF. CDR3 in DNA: TGTGCCAGCAACGCAGGGGCAAATCGTTCGCAGTATTTT.

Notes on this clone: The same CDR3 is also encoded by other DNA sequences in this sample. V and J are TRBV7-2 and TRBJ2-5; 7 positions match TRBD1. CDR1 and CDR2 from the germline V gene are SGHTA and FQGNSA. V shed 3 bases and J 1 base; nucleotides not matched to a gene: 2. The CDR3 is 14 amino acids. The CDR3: CASSFRDSQETQYF. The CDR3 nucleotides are TGTGCCAGCAGCTTTCGGGACAGCCAAGAGACCCAGTACTTC.

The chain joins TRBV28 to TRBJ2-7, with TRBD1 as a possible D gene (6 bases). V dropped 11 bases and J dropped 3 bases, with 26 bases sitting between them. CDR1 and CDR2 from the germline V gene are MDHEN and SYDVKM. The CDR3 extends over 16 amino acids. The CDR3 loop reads CAALDRNGDLGYEQYF. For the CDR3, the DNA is TGTGCCGCCCTCGACAGGAATGGGGATCTCGGCTACGAGCAGTACTTC.

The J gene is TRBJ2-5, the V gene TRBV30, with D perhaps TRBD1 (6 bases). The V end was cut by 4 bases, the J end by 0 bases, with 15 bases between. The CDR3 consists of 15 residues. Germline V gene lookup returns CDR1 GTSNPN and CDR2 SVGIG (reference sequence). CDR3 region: CAWTYGTQYQETQYF. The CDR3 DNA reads TGTGCCTGGACGTACGGGACACAATACCAAGAGACCCAGTACTTC.

The CDR3 is CASSQEILHTDTQYF. CDR3 nucleotide sequence: TGCGCCAGCAGCCAAGAAATCCTACACACAGATACGCAGTATTTT. V and J are TRBV4-3 and TRBJ2-3, with D uncertain. The V gene lost 0 bases and the J gene lost 2 bases, with 9 bases spanning the gap. Germline CDR1 LGHNA, CDR2 YSLEER. The length of the CDR3 is 15 residues.

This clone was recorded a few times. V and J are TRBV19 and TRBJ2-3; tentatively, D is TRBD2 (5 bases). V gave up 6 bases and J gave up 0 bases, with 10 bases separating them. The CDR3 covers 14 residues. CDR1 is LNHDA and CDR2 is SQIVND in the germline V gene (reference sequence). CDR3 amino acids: CASRKRSSTDTQYF. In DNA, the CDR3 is TGTGCCAGTAGAAAGCGGTCTAGCACAGATACGCAGTATTTT.

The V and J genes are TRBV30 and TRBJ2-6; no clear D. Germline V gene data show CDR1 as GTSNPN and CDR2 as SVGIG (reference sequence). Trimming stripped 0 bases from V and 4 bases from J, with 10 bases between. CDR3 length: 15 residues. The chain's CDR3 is CAWSVVGKGANVLTF. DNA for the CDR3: TGTGCCTGGAGTGTTGTAGGGAAGGGGGCCAACGTCCTGACTTTC.